The entry that follows covers one T cell receptor beta chain sequence. Antigen specificity is unknown. The V gene end was trimmed by 5 bases and the J gene end by 4 bases; junction bases not matched to a gene: 7. CDR1 is SGHAT, CDR2 FQNNGV, per germline. This CDR3 is built from 15 residues. This entry belongs to a study of T cells in localized non-small cell lung cancer. Study-wide results and caveats: Adjacent lung was found to contain a median around 58 of the top 100 tumor clones. Uninvolved adjacent lung showed higher T cell clonality than tumor. Overall survival was longer when the density of T cells in the blood was higher.

Sequencing used immunoSEQ multiplex PCR; TCRdb keeps in-frame clones, though not all of them. Of roughly 15,000 clones in the sample, 75% to 90% were seen once. This clonotype originated in a woman between 40 and 69 years old with stage I lung adenocarcinoma. J is TRBJ2-1 and V is TRBV11-2; TRBD2 agrees at 8 bases. The sequencing used peripheral blood, collected before any cancer treatment. CDR3 sequence reads: CASSLSGDLYNEQFF. DNA of the CDR3: TGTGCCAGCAGCCTTAGCGGGGATTTGTACAATGAGCAGTTCTTC. Filled out from reference TRBV11-2 and TRBJ2-1, the complete variable domain reads EAGVAQSPRYKIIEKRQSVAFWCNPISGHATLYWYQQILGQGPKLLIQFQNNGVVDDSQLPKDRFSAERLKGVDSTLKIQPAKLEDSAVYLCASSLSGDLYNEQFFGPGTRLTVL.